Listed here are 26 T cell receptor beta chains from one sample, sequenced in a study of cytomegalovirus exposure and HLA in healthy donors. The PCR ran on 60 Vbeta and 13 Jbeta primers. Data came from immunoSEQ multiplex PCR; TCRdb stores just in-frame clones and leaves some out. The sample includes over 150,000 clones, 75% of them seen just once. The specimen was PBMCs. These TCRs come from a male donor in good health and CMV-seronegative.

The table lists this clone with a few counts. The gene calls are TRBV7-9 and TRBJ1-4, with a tentative D call TRBD1 (5 bases). V was pared by 10 bases and J by 5 bases, with 14 bases between. Germline V gives CDR1 SEHNR, CDR2 FQNEAQ (reference sequence). This CDR3 comprises 13 residues. CDR3 sequence reads: CANSRTQNEKLFF. In DNA form, the CDR3 reads TGTGCCAACTCAAGGACACAAAATGAAAAACTGTTTTTT.

The gene calls are TRBV7-9 and TRBJ1-1, with D tentatively TRBD1 (5 bases). V dropped 7 bases and J dropped 7 bases, with 10 bases sitting between them. This CDR3 is 11 amino acids long. Germline V gene data show CDR1 as SEHNR and CDR2 as FQNEAQ (reference sequence). The CDR3 here is CASTRGFEAFF. The CDR3 DNA follows: TGTGCCAGCACCCGGGGGTTTGAAGCTTTCTTT.

The chain combines TRBV7-3 with TRBJ2-1; 9 bases align to TRBD1. This CDR3 spans 14 amino acids. V lost 4 bases and J lost 8; bases outside the gene matches: 6. Germline V CDR1 and CDR2: SGHTA, FQGTGA. DNA of the CDR3: TGTGCCAGCAGCTCCCTGGACAGGGGAGATGAGCAGTTCTTC. This encodes CASSSLDRGDEQFF.

CDR3 residues: CASSQTQGENSPLHF. The CDR3 nucleotides are TGCGCCAGCAGCCAAACCCAGGGGGAGAATTCACCCCTCCACTTT. The chain combines TRBV4-1 with TRBJ1-6; 7 bases agree with TRBD1. CDR1 is MGHRA and CDR2 is YSYEKL in the germline V gene. Unmatched junction bases numbered 5, after V lost 2 bases and J lost 7 bases. CDR3 length: 15 residues.

This sequence joins TRBV18 and TRBJ2-7; 10 nucleotides line up with TRBD2. Trimming removed 6 bases from V and 5 bases from J; junction bases left unmatched: 7. Germline CDR1 KGHSH, CDR2 LQKENI. The CDR3 extends over 14 amino acids. The CDR3 loop is CASSATSGQHEQYF. The CDR3 region has the DNA TGTGCCAGCTCCGCGACTAGCGGGCAGCACGAGCAGTACTTC.

The chain employs TRBV4-1 and TRBJ2-2; no definite D call. This CDR3 is 15 amino acids long. Germline CDR1 and CDR2: MGHRA and YSYEKL. V dropped 1 base and J dropped 0 bases, with 6 bases sitting between them. The CDR3 bases are TGCGCCAGCAGCCAAGCCTTTCCGAACACCGGGGAGCTGTTTTTT. Protein: CASSQAFPNTGELFF.

The chain links TRBV11-2 to TRBJ2-7, with D perhaps matching TRBD2 (7 bases). The CDR3 has 15 amino acids. Trimming took off 5 bases at V and 3 bases at J, with 17 bases between the two ends. Per germline, CDR1 SGHAT and CDR2 FQNNGV. For the CDR3, the DNA is TGTGCCAGCAGCCCGAGAGAGCGGGACAACTACGAGCAGTACTTC. Amino acid sequence: CASSPRERDNYEQYF.

This clone was seen more than once but under ten times. V gene TRBV7-8 combines with J gene TRBJ2-7; TRBD1 matches 9 bases. J gave up 5 bases and V 5 bases, and 16 bases lay outside the gene matches. The CDR3 spans 17 residues. Germline lookup yields CDR1 SGHVS and CDR2 FQNEAQ. CDR3 sequence (DNA): TGTGCCAGCAGCCTAGGGGTAGTGGGACAGGGTCGTAACGAGCAGTACTTC. It translates to CASSLGVVGQGRNEQYF.

This chain connects TRBV7-2 to TRBJ2-5; 7 positions match TRBD1. Germline V gene sequence: CDR1 SGHTA, CDR2 FQGNSA. Unmatched junction bases numbered 8, after V lost 5 bases and J lost 5 bases. The CDR3 length is 14 residues. The CDR3 spells CASSPKGAEETQYF. CDR3 bases: TGTGCCAGCAGCCCGAAGGGGGCAGAGGAGACCCAGTACTTC.

V usage is TRBV7-8 and J usage is TRBJ2-7, with a weak D call TRBD2 (6 bases). Trimming shortened V by 3 bases and J by 0 bases, and 9 bases separated the two germline ends. Per the germline V gene, CDR1 is SGHVS and CDR2 is FQNEAQ. The length of the CDR3 is 14 residues. In nucleotides, the CDR3 is TGTGCCAGCAGCTTCGGACTATTCTCCTACGAGCAGTACTTC. Encoded protein: CASSFGLFSYEQYF.

This clone was found a few times. The chain links TRBV29-1 to TRBJ2-5; D remains ambiguous. This CDR3 spans 13 amino acids. The V gene lost 2 bases and the J gene lost 2 bases, with 9 bases spanning the gap. Per the germline V gene, CDR1 is SQVTM and CDR2 is ANQGSEA. The CDR3 sequence: CSVESVIQETQYF. The CDR3 nucleotides read TGCAGCGTTGAATCCGTTATTCAAGAGACCCAGTACTTC.

The rearrangement uses TRBV7-6 and TRBJ1-4; TRBD1 agrees at 7 bases. This CDR3 has 13 amino acids. Germline CDR1 is SGHVS and CDR2 is FNYEAQ. V dropped 6 bases and J dropped 8; count of bases not matched to a gene: 6. The CDR3 DNA follows: TGTGCCAGCAGGACAGGGATTGGCGAAAAACTGTTTTTT. It codes for CASRTGIGEKLFF.

V gene TRBV7-9 combines with J gene TRBJ1-1; 7 bases are a match to TRBD1. Germline V lookup: CDR1 SEHNR, CDR2 FQNEAQ (reference sequence). The V and J ends lost 4 bases and 1 base, in that order; junction bases with no gene match: 6. The CDR3 runs to 15 residues. Here the CDR3 DNA reads TGTGCCAGCAGCTCACCCGGGACAGAGAACACTGAAGCTTTCTTT. Translated, it gives CASSSPGTENTEAFF. The whole variable domain, filled in from reference TRBV7-9 and TRBJ1-1, reads DTGVSQNPRHKITKRGQNVTFRCDPISEHNRLYWYRQTLGQGPEFLTYFQNEAQLEKSRLLSDRFSAERPKGSFSTLEIQRTEQGDSAMYLCASSSPGTENTEAFFGQGTRLTVV.

As concerns this clone: The missing conserved phenylalanine or tryptophan at the end of this CDR3 makes a read error likely. V is TRBV7-3 and J is TRBJ1-1; maybe TRBD1 (6 bases). CDR1 is SGHTA, CDR2 FQGTGA, per germline. V lost 5 bases and J 0 bases, leaving 13 bases between the germline ends. The CDR3 runs 15 residues. This CDR3 is CASSAAGDMNTEAFS. The DNA for the CDR3 is TGTGCCAGCAGCGCTGCCGGGGACATGAACACTGAAGCTTTCTCT.

The chain couples TRBV27 to TRBJ1-2; 8 nucleotides align to TRBD1. Germline V gives CDR1 MNHEY, CDR2 SMNVEV (reference sequence). This CDR3 spans 14 amino acids. Losses at the gene ends were 0 bases for V and 9 bases for J; bases not matched to a gene: 6. The CDR3 loop is CASSLSRTGFSYTF. The CDR3 nucleotides are TGTGCCAGCAGTTTATCGAGGACAGGGTTCAGCTACACCTTC.

The genes are TRBV7-9 and TRBJ2-7, with TRBD1 matching 12 bases. From germline, CDR1 is SEHNR and CDR2 FQNEAQ (reference sequence). Unmatched junction bases numbered 11, after V lost 4 bases and J lost 10 bases. The length of the CDR3 is 15 residues. The CDR3 DNA is TGTGCCAGCAGCTCGGGACAGGGGGCGAAAGAGTATCAGTACTTC. Translating it yields CASSSGQGAKEYQYF.

This sequence joins TRBV11-1 and TRBJ2-7; no clear D. Germline values: CDR1 SGHAT, CDR2 FQDESV (reference sequence). This CDR3 contains 14 residues. Deletions cut 10 bases from V and 5 bases from J, with 21 bases between. This CDR3 is CANRLTYEPHEQYF. The DNA of the CDR3 is TGTGCCAACAGATTGACATACGAACCCCACGAGCAGTACTTC.

The rearrangement uses TRBV7-9 and TRBJ1-1, with TRBD1 identical over 7 bases. Germline V lookup: CDR1 SEHNR, CDR2 FQNEAQ (reference sequence). Unmatched junction bases numbered 9, after V lost 5 bases and J lost 6 bases. The CDR3 totals 14 residues. DNA for the CDR3: TGTGCCAGCAGCCTAGGGGGCCCGGGGGCTGAAGCTTTCTTT. Protein product: CASSLGGPGAEAFF.

CDR3 bases: TGTGCCAGCAGCTTGGGGACTAGCCCCGGGGAGCTGTTTTTT. It encodes CASSLGTSPGELFF. The rearrangement joins TRBV5-4 to TRBJ2-2; TRBD2 matches at 8 bases. J gave up 6 bases and V 0 bases, and 1 base lay outside the gene matches. The CDR3 runs to 14 residues. Germline V gene lookup returns CDR1 SGHNT and CDR2 YYREEE (reference sequence).

V is TRBV7-8 and J is TRBJ1-2; TRBD1 agrees at 8 bases. CDR3 length: 15 residues. V lost 1 base to trimming and J lost 7 bases; unmatched junction nucleotides: 8. Germline CDR1 reads SGHVS; CDR2 reads FQNEAQ. The CDR3 nucleotides are TGTGCCAGCAGCTTAGACGGCAGGGGGCCGGGTGGCTACACCTTC. It codes for CASSLDGRGPGGYTF.

This sequence joins TRBV7-9 and TRBJ1-1, with D possibly being TRBD1 (5 bases). There are 12 residues in the CDR3. The germline V gene encodes CDR1 SEHNR and CDR2 FQNEAQ (reference sequence). V lost 5 bases to trimming and J lost 5 bases, with 9 bases between them. DNA of the CDR3: TGTGCCAGCAGCCGGGGGGGGACTGAAGCTTTCTTT. Protein sequence: CASSRGGTEAFF.

This rearrangement joins TRBV10-3 to TRBJ2-1; no definite D call. The CDR3 runs 12 residues. Trimming pared 4 bases from V and 3 bases from J, leaving 4 bases between. Germline V gene data show CDR1 as ENHRY and CDR2 as SYGVKD. In nucleotides, the CDR3 is TGTGCCATCAGTGCCCTCTACAATGAGCAGTTCTTC. It is translated as CAISALYNEQFF.

J is TRBJ1-2 and V is TRBV4-3; D call uncertain. Trimming left V 0 bases short and J 0 bases short, with 14 bases between. CDR3 size: 17 residues. Germline V lookup: CDR1 LGHNA, CDR2 YSLEER. This CDR3 reads CASSQEGGRTTNYGYTF. CDR3 nucleotide sequence: TGCGCCAGCAGCCAAGAGGGTGGGCGAACAACTAACTATGGCTACACCTTC.

The chain links TRBV27 to TRBJ1-2, with 7 bases matching TRBD1. Germline V CDR1 and CDR2: MNHEY, SMNVEV (reference sequence). CDR3 size: 14 residues. V lost 2 bases to trimming and J lost 8 bases; unmatched junction nucleotides: 8. Here the CDR3 DNA reads TGTGCCAGCAGTTTAACAGGGGAATTAGGGGGCTACACCTTC. As protein: CASSLTGELGGYTF.

V and J are TRBV7-9 and TRBJ1-2; unclear D gene. V was clipped by 4 bases and J by 5 bases, with 14 bases between them. Looked up from germline, CDR1 is SEHNR and CDR2 is FQNEAQ (reference sequence). The CDR3 sequence is 14 residues long. This chain's CDR3 is CASSYTTDGYGYTF. CDR3 in DNA: TGTGCCAGCAGCTATACGACTGACGGTTATGGCTACACCTTC.

The gene calls are TRBV9 and TRBJ2-1; 9 bases agree with TRBD2. Germline lookup yields CDR1 SGDLS and CDR2 YYNGEE. This CDR3 comprises 16 residues. Unmatched junction bases numbered 4, after V lost 3 bases and J lost 0 bases. The CDR3 region is CASSAPGLASYNEQFF. The CDR3, as DNA: TGTGCCAGCAGCGCACCGGGACTAGCCTCCTACAATGAGCAGTTCTTC. Drawing the rest from reference TRBV9 and TRBJ2-1, the complete variable domain is DSGVTQTPKHLITATGQRVTLRCSPRSGDLSVYWYQQSLDQGLQFLIQYYNGEERAKGNILERFSAQQFPDLHSELNLSSLELGDSALYFCASSAPGLASYNEQFFGPGTRLTVL.